This T cell receptor (beta chain) is drawn from a study of CD8+ T cells in alopecia areata. This clone was picked up a small number of times. Its specificity is not known. The sample's treatment: oral pan-JAK inhibitor, 5-10 mg twice daily. PBMCs yielded sorted CD4+ and CD8+ T cells. Study-wide results and limits: Among the 100 top clones, expanded CD8+ clones, like scalp clonality, were significantly decreased by tofacitinib. It was observed that many expanded lesional clones persisted in scalp and blood during tofacitinib.

RNA was isolated and reverse transcribed to cDNA, the sequencing template. The table came from immunoSEQ multiplex PCR; TCRdb's copy has only in-frame clones and leaves some out. The sample has approximately 100,000 clones, 55% to 75% seen once. This CDR3 has 14 amino acids. Trimming cost V 5 bases and J 2 bases; bases outside gene matches: 5. Looked up from germline, CDR1 is SGHAT and CDR2 is FQNNGV. This receptor was identified in a human donor with alopecia areata. The sample consisted of CD8+ T cells sorted from blood, taken between weeks 55 and 65, from a patient treated with tofacitinib. This chain uses TRBV11-2 with TRBJ1-2, with 7 nucleotides matching TRBD1. CDR3 bases: TGTGCCAGCAGCCCAGAGGGACAGAACTATGGCTACACCTTC. It codes for CASSPEGQNYGYTF.